This TCR beta chain was documented in a study of T cell changes during pregnancy in multiple sclerosis. CDR1 is SNHLY, CDR2 FYNNEI, per germline. This CDR3 has 12 residues. The V end lost 8 bases, the J end lost 7 bases, and 11 bases lay between the germline ends. Here immunoSEQ multiplex PCR was the method, and the copy in TCRdb shows in-frame clones only, minus some. The sample has about 81,000 clones; over 85% are singletons. This TCR came from a female donor in good health, enrolled as a control in a pregnancy study. The specimen comprised peripheral blood, sampled in the third trimester of pregnancy. The V gene is TRBV2, the J gene TRBJ1-4; D call uncertain. The CDR3 region has the DNA TGTGCCAGCGGAGGTTCGGGTGAAAAACTGTTTTTT. As protein: CASGGSGEKLFF.